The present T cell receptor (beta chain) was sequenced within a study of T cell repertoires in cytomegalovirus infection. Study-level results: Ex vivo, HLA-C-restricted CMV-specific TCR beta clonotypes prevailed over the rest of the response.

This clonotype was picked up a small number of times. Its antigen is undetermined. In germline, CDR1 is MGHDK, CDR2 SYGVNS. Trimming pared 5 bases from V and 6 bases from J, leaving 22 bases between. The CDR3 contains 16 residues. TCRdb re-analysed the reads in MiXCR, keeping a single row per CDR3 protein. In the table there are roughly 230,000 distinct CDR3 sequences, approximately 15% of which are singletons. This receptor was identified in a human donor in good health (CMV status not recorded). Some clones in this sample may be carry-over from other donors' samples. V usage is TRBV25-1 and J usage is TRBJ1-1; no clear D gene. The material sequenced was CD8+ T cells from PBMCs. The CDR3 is CASSPWEYLAGAEAFF. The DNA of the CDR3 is TGTGCCAGCAGTCCCTGGGAGTACCTAGCGGGAGCTGAAGCTTTCTTT.